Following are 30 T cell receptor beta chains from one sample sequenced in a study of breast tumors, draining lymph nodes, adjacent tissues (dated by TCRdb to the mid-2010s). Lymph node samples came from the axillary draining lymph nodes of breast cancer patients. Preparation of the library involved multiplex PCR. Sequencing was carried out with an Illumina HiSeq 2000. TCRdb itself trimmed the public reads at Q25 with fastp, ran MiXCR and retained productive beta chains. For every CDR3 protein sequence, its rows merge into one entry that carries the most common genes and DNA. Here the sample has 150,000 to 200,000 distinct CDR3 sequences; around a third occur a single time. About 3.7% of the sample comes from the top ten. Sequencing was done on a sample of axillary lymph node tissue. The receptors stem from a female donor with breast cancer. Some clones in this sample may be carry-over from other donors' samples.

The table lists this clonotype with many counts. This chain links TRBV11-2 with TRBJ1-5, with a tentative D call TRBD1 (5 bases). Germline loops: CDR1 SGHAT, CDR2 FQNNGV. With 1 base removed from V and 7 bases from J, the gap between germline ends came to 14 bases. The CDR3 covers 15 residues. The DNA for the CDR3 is TGTGCCAGCAGCTTAGGGACAAATCGGCGGCAGCCCCAGCATTTT. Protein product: CASSLGTNRRQPQHF.

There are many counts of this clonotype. The CDR3 bases are TGCAGTGCTGGGACTAGCGGACTGAATGAGCAGTTCTTC. Translating gives CSAGTSGLNEQFF. The rearrangement joins TRBV20-1 to TRBJ2-1; 11 nucleotides match TRBD2. The junction had 4 bases not matched to a gene; V was cut back by 5 bases and J by 7 bases. CDR1 is DFQATT and CDR2 is SNEGSKA in the germline V gene (reference sequence). The CDR3 is made up of 13 amino acids.

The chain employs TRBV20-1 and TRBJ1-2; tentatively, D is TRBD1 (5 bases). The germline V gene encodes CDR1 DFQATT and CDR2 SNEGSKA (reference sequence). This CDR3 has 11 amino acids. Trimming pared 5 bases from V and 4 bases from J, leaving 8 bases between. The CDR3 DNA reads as TGCAGTGCTGACAGAACCTATGGCTACACCTTC. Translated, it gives CSADRTYGYTF.

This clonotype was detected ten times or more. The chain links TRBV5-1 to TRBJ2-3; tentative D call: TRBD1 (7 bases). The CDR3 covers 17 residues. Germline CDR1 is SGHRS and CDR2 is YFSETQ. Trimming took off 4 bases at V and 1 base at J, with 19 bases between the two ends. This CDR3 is CASSAGQRGPGTDTQYF. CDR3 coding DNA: TGCGCCAGCAGCGCGGGACAGAGAGGCCCTGGCACAGATACGCAGTATTTT. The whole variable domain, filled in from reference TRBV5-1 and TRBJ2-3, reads KAGVTQTPRYLIKTRGQQVTLSCSPISGHRSVSWYQQTPGQGLQFLFEYFSETQRNKGNFPGRFSGRQFSNSRSEMNVSTLELGDSALYLCASSAGQRGPGTDTQYFGPGTRLTVL.

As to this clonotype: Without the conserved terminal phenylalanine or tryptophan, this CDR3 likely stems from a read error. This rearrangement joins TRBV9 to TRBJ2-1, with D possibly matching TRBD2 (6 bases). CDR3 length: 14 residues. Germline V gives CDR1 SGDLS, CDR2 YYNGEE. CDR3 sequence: CASSEGSGNNEQFL. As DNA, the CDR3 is TGCGCCAGCAGCGAGGGTAGCGGAAACAATGAGCAGTTCCTC.

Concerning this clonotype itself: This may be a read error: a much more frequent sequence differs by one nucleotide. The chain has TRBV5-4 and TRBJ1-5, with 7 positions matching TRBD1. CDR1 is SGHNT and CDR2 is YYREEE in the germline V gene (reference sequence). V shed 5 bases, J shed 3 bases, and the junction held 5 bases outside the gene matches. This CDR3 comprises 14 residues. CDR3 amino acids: CASSNRGSNQPQHF. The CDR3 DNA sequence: TGTGCCAGCAGTAACAGGGGTTCCAATCAGCCCCAGCATTTT.

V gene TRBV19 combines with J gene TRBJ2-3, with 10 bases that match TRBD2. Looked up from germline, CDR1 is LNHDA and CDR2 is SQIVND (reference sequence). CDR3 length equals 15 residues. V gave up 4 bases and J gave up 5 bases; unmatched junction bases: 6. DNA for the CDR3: TGTGCCAGTAGTACCAGCGGGAGGGCAAGAGATACGCAGTATTTT. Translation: CASSTSGRARDTQYF. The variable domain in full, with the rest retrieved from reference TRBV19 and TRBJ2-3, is DGGITQSPKYLFRKEGQNVTLSCEQNLNHDAMYWYRQDPGQGLRLIYYSQIVNDFQKGDIAEGYSVSREKKESFPLTVTSAQKNPTAFYLCASSTSGRARDTQYFGPGTRLTVL.

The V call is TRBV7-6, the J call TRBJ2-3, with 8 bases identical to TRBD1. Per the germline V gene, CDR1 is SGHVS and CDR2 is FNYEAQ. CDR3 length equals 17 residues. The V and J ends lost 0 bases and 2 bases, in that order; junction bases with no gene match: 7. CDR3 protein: CASSLAVGQEDTDTQYF. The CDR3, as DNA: TGTGCCAGCAGCTTAGCTGTGGGACAGGAGGACACAGATACGCAGTATTTT.

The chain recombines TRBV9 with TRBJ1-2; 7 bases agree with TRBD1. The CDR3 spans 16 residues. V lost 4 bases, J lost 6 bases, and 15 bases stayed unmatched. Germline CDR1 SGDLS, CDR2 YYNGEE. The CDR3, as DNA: TGTGCCAGCAGCAAACGGGACAGAGGGACCTATGATGGCTACACCTTC. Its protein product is CASSKRDRGTYDGYTF.

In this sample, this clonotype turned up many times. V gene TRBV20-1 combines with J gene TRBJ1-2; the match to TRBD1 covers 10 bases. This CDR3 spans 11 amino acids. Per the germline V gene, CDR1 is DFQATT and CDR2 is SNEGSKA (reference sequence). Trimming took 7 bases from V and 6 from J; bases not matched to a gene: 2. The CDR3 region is CSDGTGDGYTF. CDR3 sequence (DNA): TGCAGTGATGGGACAGGGGATGGCTACACCTTC.

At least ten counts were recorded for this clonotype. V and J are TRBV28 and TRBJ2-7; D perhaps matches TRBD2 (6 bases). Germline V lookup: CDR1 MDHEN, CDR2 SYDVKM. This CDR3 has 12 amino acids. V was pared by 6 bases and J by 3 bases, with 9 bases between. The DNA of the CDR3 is TGTGCCAGCAGCTCGGGAGTCTACGAGCAGTACTTC. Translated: CASSSGVYEQYF.

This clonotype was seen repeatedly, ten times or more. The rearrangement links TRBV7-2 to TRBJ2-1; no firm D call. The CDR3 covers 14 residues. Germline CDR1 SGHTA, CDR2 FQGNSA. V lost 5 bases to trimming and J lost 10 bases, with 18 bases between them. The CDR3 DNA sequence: TGTGCCAGCAGCCCGAAACCCGGGCACCGGGAGCAGTTCTTC. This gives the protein CASSPKPGHREQFF.

The CDR3 DNA sequence: TGTGCCAGCAGTCTTACCACTCCAGGGTTAACTGGAAACACCATATATTTT. It codes for CASSLTTPGLTGNTIYF. V gene TRBV27 combines with J gene TRBJ1-3, with a weak D call TRBD1 (5 bases). V lost 5 bases and J lost 2, with 19 bases in between. The CDR3 is 17 residues long. From germline, CDR1 is MNHEY and CDR2 SMNVEV (reference sequence).

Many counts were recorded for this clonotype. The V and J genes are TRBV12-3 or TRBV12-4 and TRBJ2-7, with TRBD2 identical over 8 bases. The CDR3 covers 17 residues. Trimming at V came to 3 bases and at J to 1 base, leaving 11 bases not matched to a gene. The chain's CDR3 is CASSFWTPGGGSYEQYF. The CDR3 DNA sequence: TGTGCCAGCAGTTTCTGGACGCCGGGGGGGGGTTCCTACGAGCAGTACTTC.

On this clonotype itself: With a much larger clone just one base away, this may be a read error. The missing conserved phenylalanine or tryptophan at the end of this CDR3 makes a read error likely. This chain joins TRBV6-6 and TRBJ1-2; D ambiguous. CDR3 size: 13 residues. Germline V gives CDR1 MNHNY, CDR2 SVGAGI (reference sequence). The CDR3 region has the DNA TGTGCCAGCAGTCACTCGGGCCCGGCTGGCTACACCCTC. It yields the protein CASSHSGPAGYTL.

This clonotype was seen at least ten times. The CDR3 is CASSPRLNEKLFF. The DNA for the CDR3 is TGTGCCAGCAGCCCGAGATTAAATGAAAAACTGTTTTTT. The V call is TRBV7-8, the J call TRBJ1-4; no firm D call. The V and J ends lost 5 bases and 5 bases respectively, with 9 bases between them. CDR3 length equals 13 residues. The germline gives CDR1 SGHVS, CDR2 FQNEAQ.

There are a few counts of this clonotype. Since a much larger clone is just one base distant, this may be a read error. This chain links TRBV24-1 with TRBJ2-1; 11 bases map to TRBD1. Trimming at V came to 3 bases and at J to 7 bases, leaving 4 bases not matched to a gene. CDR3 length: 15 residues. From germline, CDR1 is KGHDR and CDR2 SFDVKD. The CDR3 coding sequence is TGTGCCACCAGTGATCCGGGACAGGGGGAAAATGAGCAGTTCTTC. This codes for CATSDPGQGENEQFF.

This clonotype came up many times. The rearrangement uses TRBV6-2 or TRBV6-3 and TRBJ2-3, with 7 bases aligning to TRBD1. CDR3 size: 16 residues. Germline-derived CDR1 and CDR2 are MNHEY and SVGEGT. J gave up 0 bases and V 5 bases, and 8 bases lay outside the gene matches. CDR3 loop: CASSPFGQDSTDTQYF. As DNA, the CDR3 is TGTGCCAGCAGTCCCTTCGGACAGGACAGCACAGATACGCAGTATTTT.

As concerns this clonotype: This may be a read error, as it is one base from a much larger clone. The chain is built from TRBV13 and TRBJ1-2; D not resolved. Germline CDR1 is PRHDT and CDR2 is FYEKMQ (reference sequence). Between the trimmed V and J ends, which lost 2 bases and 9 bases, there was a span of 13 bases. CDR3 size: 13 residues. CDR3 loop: CASSLPPGYSYTF. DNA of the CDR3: TGTGCCAGCAGCTTACCTCCGGGATATAGCTACACCTTC.

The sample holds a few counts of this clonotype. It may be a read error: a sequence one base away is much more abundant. This chain's CDR3 is CASRVRENSYNEQFF. As DNA, the CDR3 is TGTGCCAGCAGGGTCAGGGAAAACTCCTACAATGAGCAGTTCTTC. V and J are TRBV6-6 and TRBJ2-1, with D tentatively TRBD1 (5 bases). Trimming stripped 6 bases from V and 0 bases from J, with 12 bases between. This CDR3 is 15 amino acids long. Germline loops: CDR1 MNHNY, CDR2 SVGAGI (reference sequence).

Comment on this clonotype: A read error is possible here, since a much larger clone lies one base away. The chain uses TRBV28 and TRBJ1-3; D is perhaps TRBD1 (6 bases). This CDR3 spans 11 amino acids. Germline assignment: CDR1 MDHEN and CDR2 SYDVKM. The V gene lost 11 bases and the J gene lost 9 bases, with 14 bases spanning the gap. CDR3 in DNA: TGTGCCTGCTCACGGGGGCGCACCATATATTTT. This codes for CACSRGRTIYF.

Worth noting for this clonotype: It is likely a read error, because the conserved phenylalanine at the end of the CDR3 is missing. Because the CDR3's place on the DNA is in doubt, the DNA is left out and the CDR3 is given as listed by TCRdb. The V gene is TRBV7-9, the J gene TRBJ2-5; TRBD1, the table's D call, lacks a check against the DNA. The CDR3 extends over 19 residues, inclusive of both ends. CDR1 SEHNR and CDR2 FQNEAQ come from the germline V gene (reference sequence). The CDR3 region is CASSFQDLLGARSPLHFGN.

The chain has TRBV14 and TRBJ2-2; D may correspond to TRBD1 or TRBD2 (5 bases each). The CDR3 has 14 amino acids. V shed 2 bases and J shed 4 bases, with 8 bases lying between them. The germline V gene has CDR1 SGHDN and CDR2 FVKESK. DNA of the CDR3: TGTGCCAGCAGCCAACATGGGGGCACCGGGGAGCTGTTTTTT. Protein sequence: CASSQHGGTGELFF.

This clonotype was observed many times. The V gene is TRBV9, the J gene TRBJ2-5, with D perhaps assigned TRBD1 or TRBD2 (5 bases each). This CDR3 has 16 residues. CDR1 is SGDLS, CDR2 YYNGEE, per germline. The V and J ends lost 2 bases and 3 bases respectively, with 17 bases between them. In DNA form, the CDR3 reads TGTGCCAGCAGCGTTGAGGGGATGGGTTTCGAAGAGACCCAGTACTTC. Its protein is CASSVEGMGFEETQYF.

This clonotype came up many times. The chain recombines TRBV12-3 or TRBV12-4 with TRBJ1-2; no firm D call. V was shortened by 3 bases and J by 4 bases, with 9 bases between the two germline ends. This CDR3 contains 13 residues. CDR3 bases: TGTGCCAGCAGTTTGAAGGGATCCTATGGCTACACCTTC. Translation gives CASSLKGSYGYTF.

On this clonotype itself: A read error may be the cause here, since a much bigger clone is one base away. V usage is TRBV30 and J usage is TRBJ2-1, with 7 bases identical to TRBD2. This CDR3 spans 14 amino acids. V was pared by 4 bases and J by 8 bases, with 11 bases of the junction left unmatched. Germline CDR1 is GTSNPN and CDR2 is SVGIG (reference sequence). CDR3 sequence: CAWNPLARGYEQFF. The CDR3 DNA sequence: TGTGCCTGGAACCCACTAGCGAGGGGCTATGAGCAGTTCTTC.

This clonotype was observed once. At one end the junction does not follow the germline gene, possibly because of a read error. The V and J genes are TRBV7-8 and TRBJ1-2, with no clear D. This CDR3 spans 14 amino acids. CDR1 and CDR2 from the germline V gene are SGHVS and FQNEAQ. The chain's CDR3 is CASSLTIGNYDYTF. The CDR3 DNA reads TGTGCCAGCAGCTTAACGATAGGCAACTATGACTACACCTTC. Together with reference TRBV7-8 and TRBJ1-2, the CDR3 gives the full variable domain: GAGVSQSPRYKVAKRGQDVALRCDPISGHVSLFWYQQALGQGPEFLTYFQNEAQLDKSGLPSDRFFAERPEGSVSTLKIQRTQQEDSAVYLCASSLTIGNYDYTFGSGTRLTVV.

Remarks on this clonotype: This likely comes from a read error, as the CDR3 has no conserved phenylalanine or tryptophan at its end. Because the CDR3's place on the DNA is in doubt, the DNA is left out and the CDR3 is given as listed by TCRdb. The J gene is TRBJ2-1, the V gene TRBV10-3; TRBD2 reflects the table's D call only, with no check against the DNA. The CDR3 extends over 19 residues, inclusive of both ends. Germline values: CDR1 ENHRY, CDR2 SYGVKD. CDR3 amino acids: CAIRALSGGMESSYNEQTP.

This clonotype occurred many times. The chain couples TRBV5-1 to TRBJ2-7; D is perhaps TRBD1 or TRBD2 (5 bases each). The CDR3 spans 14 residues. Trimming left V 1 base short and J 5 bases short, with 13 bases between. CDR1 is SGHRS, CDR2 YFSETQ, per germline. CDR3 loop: CASSLTAGRDEQYF. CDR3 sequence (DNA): TGCGCCAGCAGCTTGACTGCAGGGCGGGACGAGCAGTACTTC.

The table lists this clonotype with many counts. The CDR3 reads CASSHPRQGGNEKLFF. CDR3 DNA sequence: TGTGCCAGCAGTCACCCGCGACAGGGCGGTAATGAAAAACTGTTTTTT. The chain joins TRBV6-2 or TRBV6-3 to TRBJ1-4; 7 bases agree with TRBD1. Germline lookup yields CDR1 MNHEY and CDR2 SVGEGT. This CDR3 comprises 16 residues. The junction had 10 bases not matched to a gene; V was cut back by 5 bases and J by 4 bases.